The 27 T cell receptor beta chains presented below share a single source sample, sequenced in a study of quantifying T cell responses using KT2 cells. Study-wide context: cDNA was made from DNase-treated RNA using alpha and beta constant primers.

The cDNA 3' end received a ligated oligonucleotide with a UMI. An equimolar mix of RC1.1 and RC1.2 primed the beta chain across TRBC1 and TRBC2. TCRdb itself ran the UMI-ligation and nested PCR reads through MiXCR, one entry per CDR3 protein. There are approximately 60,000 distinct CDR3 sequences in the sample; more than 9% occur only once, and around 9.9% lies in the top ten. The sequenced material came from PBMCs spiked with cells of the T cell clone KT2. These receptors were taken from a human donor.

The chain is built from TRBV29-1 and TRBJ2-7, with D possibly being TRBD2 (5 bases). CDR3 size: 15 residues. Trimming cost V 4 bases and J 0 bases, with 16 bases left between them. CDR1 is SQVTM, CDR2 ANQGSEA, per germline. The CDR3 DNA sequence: TGCAGCGTTGGGCCCCCCCGGGGAAGCTCCTACGAGCAGTACTTC. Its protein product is CSVGPPRGSSYEQYF.

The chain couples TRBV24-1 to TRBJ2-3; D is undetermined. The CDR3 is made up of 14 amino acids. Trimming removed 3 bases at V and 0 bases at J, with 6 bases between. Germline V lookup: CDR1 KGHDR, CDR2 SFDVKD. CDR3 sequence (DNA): TGTGCCACCAGTGATGGTCCGAGCACAGATACGCAGTATTTT. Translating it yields CATSDGPSTDTQYF.

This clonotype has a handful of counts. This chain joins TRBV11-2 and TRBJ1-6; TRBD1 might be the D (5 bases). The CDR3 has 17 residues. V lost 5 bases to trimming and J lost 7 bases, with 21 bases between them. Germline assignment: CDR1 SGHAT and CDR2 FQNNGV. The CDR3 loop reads CASSPRGGPAPNSPLHF. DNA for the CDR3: TGTGCCAGCAGCCCAAGGGGAGGTCCCGCGCCGAATTCACCCCTCCACTTT. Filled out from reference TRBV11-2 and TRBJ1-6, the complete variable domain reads EAGVAQSPRYKIIEKRQSVAFWCNPISGHATLYWYQQILGQGPKLLIQFQNNGVVDDSQLPKDRFSAERLKGVDSTLKIQPAKLEDSAVYLCASSPRGGPAPNSPLHFGNGTRLTVT.

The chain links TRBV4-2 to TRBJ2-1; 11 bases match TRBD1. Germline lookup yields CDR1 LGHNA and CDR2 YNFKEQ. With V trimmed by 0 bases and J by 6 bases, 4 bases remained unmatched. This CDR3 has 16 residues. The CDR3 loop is CASSQDLGTGGNEQFF. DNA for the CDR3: TGTGCCAGCAGCCAAGATCTTGGGACAGGGGGCAATGAGCAGTTCTTC.

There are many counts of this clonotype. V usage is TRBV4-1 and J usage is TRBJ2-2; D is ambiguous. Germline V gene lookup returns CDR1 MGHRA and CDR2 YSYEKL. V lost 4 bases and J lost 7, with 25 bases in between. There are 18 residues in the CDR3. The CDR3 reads CASSLRALVGPGNGELFF. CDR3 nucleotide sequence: TGCGCCAGCAGCCTCAGAGCGTTGGTGGGTCCTGGCAACGGGGAGCTGTTTTTT.

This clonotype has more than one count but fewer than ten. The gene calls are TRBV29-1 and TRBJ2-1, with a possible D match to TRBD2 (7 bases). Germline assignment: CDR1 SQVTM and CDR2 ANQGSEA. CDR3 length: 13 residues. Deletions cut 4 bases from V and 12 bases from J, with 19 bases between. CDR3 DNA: TGCAGCGTTGTGAGGGGGGGGGGACGCGTGCAGTTCTTC. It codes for CSVVRGGGRVQFF.

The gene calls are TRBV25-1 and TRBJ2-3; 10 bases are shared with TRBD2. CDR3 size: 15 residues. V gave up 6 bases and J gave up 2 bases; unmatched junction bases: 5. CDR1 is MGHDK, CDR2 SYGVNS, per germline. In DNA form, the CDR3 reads TGTGCCAGCAGGGCACTAGCGGGGTACACAGATACGCAGTATTTT. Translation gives CASRALAGYTDTQYF.

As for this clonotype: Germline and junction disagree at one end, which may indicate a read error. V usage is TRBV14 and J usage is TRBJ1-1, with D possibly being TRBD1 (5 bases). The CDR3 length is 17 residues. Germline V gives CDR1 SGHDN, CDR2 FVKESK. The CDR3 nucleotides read TGTGCCAGCAGCCAAGATAACTGGGGGACGCCGAACGCTGAAGCTTTCTTT. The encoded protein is CASSQDNWGTPNAEAFF.

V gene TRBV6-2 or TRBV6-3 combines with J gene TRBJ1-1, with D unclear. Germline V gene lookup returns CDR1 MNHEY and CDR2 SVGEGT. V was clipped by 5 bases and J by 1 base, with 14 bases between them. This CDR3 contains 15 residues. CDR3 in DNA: TGTGCCAGCAGTGTTTGGGCACCGGGGAACACTGAAGCTTTCTTT. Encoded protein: CASSVWAPGNTEAFF.

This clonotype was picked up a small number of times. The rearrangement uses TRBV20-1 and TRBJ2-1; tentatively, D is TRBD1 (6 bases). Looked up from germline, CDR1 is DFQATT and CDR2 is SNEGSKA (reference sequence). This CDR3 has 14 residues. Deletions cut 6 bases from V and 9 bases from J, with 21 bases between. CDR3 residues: CSASNDGTLVEQFF. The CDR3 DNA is TGCAGTGCCAGTAACGACGGGACACTCGTTGAGCAGTTCTTC.

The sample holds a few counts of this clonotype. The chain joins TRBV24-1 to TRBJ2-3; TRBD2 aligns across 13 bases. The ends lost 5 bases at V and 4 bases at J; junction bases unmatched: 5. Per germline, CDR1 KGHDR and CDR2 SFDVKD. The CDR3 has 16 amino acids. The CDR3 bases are TGTGCCACCAGTGGCACACTAGCGGGAGGGGCAGATACGCAGTATTTT. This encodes CATSGTLAGGADTQYF.

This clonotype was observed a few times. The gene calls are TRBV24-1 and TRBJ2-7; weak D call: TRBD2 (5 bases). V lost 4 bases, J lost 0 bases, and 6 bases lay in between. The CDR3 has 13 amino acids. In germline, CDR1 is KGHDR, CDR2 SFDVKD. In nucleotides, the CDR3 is TGTGCCACCAGTGAGGGGAGCTCCTACGAGCAGTACTTC. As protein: CATSEGSSYEQYF.

CDR3 DNA: TGCAGTGCTAGCTACAGTACCCCCGGGGAGACCCAGTACTTC. This gives the protein CSASYSTPGETQYF. The chain is built from TRBV20-1 and TRBJ2-5, with D hard to call. This CDR3 region has 14 residues. Looked up from germline, CDR1 is DFQATT and CDR2 is SNEGSKA (reference sequence). V lost 3 bases, J lost 5 bases, and 16 bases lay in between.

This chain's CDR3 is CASSWRRTAYGYTF. The CDR3 DNA sequence: TGTGCCAGCAGTTGGCGGAGGACAGCTTATGGCTACACCTTC. The chain couples TRBV12-3 or TRBV12-4 to TRBJ1-2; TRBD1 might be the D (6 bases). The CDR3 runs to 14 residues. The V and J ends lost 4 bases and 5 bases respectively, with 14 bases between them.

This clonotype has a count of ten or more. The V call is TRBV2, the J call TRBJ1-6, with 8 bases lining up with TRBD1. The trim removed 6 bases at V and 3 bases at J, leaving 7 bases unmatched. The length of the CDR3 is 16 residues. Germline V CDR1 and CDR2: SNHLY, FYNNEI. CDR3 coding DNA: TGTGCCAGCAGGGGAGACAGGGGTCTCTATAATTCACCCCTCCACTTT. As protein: CASRGDRGLYNSPLHF.

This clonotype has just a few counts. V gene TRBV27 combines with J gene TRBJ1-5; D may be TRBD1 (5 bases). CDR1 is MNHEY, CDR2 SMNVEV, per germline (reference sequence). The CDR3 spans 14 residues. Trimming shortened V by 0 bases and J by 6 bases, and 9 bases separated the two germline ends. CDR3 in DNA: TGTGCCAGCAGTTTATCGTTGGGGGTTCAGCCCCAGCATTTT. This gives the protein CASSLSLGVQPQHF.

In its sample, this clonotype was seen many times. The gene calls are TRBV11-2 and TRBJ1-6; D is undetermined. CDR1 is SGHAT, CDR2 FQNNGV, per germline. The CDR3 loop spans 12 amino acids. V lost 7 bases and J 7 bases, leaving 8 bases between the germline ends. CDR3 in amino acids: CASKDYNSPLHF. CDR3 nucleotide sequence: TGTGCCAGCAAGGATTACAATTCACCCCTCCACTTT.

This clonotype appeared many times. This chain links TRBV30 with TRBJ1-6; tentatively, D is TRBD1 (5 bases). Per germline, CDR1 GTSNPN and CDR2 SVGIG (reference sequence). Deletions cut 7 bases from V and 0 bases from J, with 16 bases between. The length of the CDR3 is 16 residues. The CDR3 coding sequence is TGTGCCTCCCGAGGGGACCTGAGCTCCTATAATTCACCCCTCCACTTT. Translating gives CASRGDLSSYNSPLHF.

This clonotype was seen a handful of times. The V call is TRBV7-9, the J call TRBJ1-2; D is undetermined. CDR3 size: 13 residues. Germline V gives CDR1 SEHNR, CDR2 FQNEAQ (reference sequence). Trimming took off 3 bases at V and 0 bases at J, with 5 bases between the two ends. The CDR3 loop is CASSLDTNYGYTF. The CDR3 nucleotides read TGTGCCAGCAGCTTGGATACTAACTATGGCTACACCTTC.

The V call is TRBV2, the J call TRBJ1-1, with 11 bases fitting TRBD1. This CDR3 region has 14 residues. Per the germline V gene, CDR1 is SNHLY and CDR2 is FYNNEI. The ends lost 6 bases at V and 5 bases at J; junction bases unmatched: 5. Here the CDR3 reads CASRDGTGGTEAFF. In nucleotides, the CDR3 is TGTGCCAGCAGGGACGGGACAGGGGGAACTGAAGCTTTCTTT.

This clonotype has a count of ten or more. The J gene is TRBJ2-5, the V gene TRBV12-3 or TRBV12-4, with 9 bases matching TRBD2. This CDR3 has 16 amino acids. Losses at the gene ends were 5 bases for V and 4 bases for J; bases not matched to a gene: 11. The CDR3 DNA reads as TGTGCCAGCAGTCCCCGAATTAGCGGGAGTGGAGAGACCCAGTACTTC. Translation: CASSPRISGSGETQYF.

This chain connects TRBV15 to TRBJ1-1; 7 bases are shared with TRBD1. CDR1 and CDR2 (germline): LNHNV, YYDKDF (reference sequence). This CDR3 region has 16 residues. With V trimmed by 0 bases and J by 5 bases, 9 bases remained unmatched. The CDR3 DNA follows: TGTGCCACCAGCAGAGATCGGACAGGTTGGGGGACTGAAGCTTTCTTT. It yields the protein CATSRDRTGWGTEAFF.

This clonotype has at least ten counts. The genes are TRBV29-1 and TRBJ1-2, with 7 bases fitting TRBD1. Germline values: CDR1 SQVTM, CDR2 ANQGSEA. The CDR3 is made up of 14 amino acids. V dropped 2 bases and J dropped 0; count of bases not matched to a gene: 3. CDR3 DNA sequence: TGCAGCGTTGAAACAGGGGCTACTAACTATGGCTACACCTTC. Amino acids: CSVETGATNYGYTF. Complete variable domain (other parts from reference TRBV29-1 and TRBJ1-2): SAVISQKPSRDICQRGTSLTIQCQVDSQVTMMFWYRQQPGQSLTLIATANQGSEATYESGFVIDKFPISRPNLTFSTLTVSNMSPEDSSIYLCSVETGATNYGYTFGSGTRLTVV.

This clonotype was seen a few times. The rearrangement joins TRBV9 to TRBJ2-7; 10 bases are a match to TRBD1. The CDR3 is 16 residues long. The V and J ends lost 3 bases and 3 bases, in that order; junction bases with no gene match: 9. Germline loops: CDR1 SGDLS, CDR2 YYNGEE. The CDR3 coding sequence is TGTGCCAGCAGCGAGGGAGCGGGACAGGGGCTCTACGAGCAGTACTTC. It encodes CASSEGAGQGLYEQYF.

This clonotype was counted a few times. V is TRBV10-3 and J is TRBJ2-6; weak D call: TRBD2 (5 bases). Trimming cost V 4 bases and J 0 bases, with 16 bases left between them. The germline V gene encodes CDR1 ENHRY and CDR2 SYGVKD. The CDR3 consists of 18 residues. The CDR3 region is CAISAEGFSGSGANVLTF. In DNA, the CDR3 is TGTGCCATCAGTGCAGAGGGATTCAGTGGCTCTGGGGCCAACGTCCTGACTTTC.

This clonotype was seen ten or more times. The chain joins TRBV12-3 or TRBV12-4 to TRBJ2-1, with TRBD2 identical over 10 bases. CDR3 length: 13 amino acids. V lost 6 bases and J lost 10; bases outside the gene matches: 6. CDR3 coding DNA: TGTGCCAGCAGACCTAGCGGGAGCGGAGAGCAGTTCTTC. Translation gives CASRPSGSGEQFF.

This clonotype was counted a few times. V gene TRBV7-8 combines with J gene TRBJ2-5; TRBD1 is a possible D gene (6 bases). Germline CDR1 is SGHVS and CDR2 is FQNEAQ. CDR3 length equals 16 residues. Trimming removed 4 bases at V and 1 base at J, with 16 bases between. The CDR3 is CASSSGRTAPQETQYF. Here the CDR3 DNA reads TGTGCCAGCAGCTCCGGACGGACAGCTCCCCAAGAGACCCAGTACTTC. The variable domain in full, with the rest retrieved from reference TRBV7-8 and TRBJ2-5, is GAGVSQSPRYKVAKRGQDVALRCDPISGHVSLFWYQQALGQGPEFLTYFQNEAQLDKSGLPSDRFFAERPEGSVSTLKIQRTQQEDSAVYLCASSSGRTAPQETQYFGPGTRLLVL.